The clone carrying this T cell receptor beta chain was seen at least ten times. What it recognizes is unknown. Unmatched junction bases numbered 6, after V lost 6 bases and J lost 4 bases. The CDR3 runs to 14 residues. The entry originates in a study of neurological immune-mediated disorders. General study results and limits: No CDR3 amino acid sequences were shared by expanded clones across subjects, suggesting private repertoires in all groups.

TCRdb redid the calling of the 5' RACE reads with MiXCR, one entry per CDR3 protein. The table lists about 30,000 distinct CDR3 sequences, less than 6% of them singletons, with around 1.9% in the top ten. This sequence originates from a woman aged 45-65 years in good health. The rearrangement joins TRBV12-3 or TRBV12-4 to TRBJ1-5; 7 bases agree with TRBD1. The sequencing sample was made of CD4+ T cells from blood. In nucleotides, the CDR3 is TGTGCCAGCAGCGACCGGGACAGAAATCAGCCCCAGCATTTT. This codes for CASSDRDRNQPQHF.